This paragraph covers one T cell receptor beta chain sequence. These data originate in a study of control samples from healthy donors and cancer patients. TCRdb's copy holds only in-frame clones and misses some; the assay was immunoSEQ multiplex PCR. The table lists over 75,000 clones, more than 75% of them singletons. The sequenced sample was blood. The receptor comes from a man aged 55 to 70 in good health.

The CDR3 DNA sequence: TGCGCCAGCAGCCCCTCGTCTCTCATAGGGGTCGGAGATACGCAGTATTTT. Translating it yields CASSPSSLIGVGDTQYF. The rearrangement links TRBV4-1 to TRBJ2-3; perhaps TRBD1 as D (5 bases). CDR1 and CDR2 (germline): MGHRA, YSYEKL. Trimming took off 4 bases at V and 5 bases at J, with 22 bases between the two ends. The CDR3 has 17 residues.